This passage covers 26 T cell receptor beta chains from one sample sequenced in a study of blood T cell repertoires in COVID-19. The method was immunoSEQ multiplex PCR; TCRdb's version includes in-frame clones alone and lacks a portion of them. The repertoire has 60,000 to 85,000 clones, about nine tenths of them found once; the top ten carry around 4.4%. Sequencing input: peripheral blood. The receptors here all came from a man aged 50 to 59 with active COVID-19.

This clone was detected only a few times. The chain recombines TRBV10-1 with TRBJ2-7; D may be TRBD1 (5 bases). This CDR3 spans 14 amino acids. Trimming left V 4 bases short and J 2 bases short, with 12 bases between. From germline, CDR1 is WNHNN and CDR2 SYGVQD (reference sequence). This chain's CDR3 is CASSGGATPYEQYF. For the CDR3, the DNA is TGCGCCAGCAGTGGGGGCGCAACCCCCTACGAGCAGTACTTC.

V usage is TRBV7-3 and J usage is TRBJ2-1, with D possibly TRBD2 on 5 matching bases. This CDR3 is built from 14 residues. V lost 2 bases, J lost 3 bases, and 8 bases lay in between. Germline V gives CDR1 SGHTA, CDR2 FQGTGA. The CDR3 DNA is TGTGCCAGCAGCTTATCGGGGAGCTACAATGAGCAGTTCTTC. This sequence encodes CASSLSGSYNEQFF.

The CDR3 region has the DNA TGTGCCAGCAGCTTAGACTTGACAGAGATTGCAACTAATGAAAAACTGTTTTTT. It yields the protein CASSLDLTEIATNEKLFF. The chain combines TRBV7-8 with TRBJ1-4; D possibly corresponds to TRBD1 (5 bases). The CDR3 contains 18 residues. V shed 1 base and J shed 0 bases, with 15 bases lying between them. The germline gives CDR1 SGHVS, CDR2 FQNEAQ.

This chain links TRBV5-4 with TRBJ1-3, with D possibly TRBD1 on 5 matching bases. Trimming removed 4 bases at V and 3 bases at J, with 11 bases between. The germline V gene encodes CDR1 SGHNT and CDR2 YYREEE (reference sequence). CDR3 length equals 14 residues. Here the CDR3 reads CASSLGTYGNTIYF. CDR3 DNA: TGTGCCAGCAGCCTCGGGACTTATGGAAACACCATATATTTT.

The chain recombines TRBV18 with TRBJ1-1; D remains ambiguous. Germline V gene sequence: CDR1 KGHSH, CDR2 LQKENI. The CDR3 extends over 15 amino acids. Between the trimmed V and J ends, which lost 1 base and 1 base, there was a span of 10 bases. DNA for the CDR3: TGTGCCAGCTCACCACAAACTCTAGGGAACACTGAAGCTTTCTTT. The encoded protein is CASSPQTLGNTEAFF.

The genes are TRBV12-3 or TRBV12-4 and TRBJ1-2; unclear D gene. The CDR3 contains 12 residues. Between the trimmed V and J ends, which lost 4 bases and 0 bases, there was a span of 3 bases. The CDR3 loop is CASSYTNYGYTF. CDR3 nucleotide sequence: TGTGCCAGCAGTTACACTAACTATGGCTACACCTTC.

The rearrangement uses TRBV19 and TRBJ2-3; 9 bases are shared with TRBD1. Losses at the gene ends were 3 bases for V and 0 bases for J; bases not matched to a gene: 7. Germline CDR1 LNHDA, CDR2 SQIVND (reference sequence). The CDR3 loop spans 17 amino acids. The CDR3 DNA reads TGTGCCAGTAGTATTTTCAGCGGGACAGGGAGCACAGATACGCAGTATTTT. Encoded protein: CASSIFSGTGSTDTQYF.

The chain has TRBV7-2 and TRBJ1-3; D is ambiguous. The V end was cut by 5 bases, the J end by 0 bases, with 14 bases between. This CDR3 is 16 amino acids long. CDR1 SGHTA and CDR2 FQGNSA come from the germline V gene. CDR3 bases: TGTGCCAGCAGCCCCGAGGTTAGATCCTCTGGAAACACCATATATTTT. Encoded protein: CASSPEVRSSGNTIYF.

The sample holds one count of this clone. V usage is TRBV19 and J usage is TRBJ1-2; 9 bases line up with TRBD1. Germline CDR1 is LNHDA and CDR2 is SQIVND (reference sequence). V was clipped by 5 bases and J by 3 bases; unmatched bases: 10. This CDR3 is built from 16 residues. The CDR3 region has the DNA TGTGCCAGTAGTTTAGTTGGGACAGGGTCTTACTATGGCTACACCTTC. Translation: CASSLVGTGSYYGYTF.

This clone was observed a few times. The chain is built from TRBV4-1 and TRBJ2-7; no clear D gene. V shed 8 bases and J shed 7 bases, with 21 bases lying between them. This CDR3 is 14 amino acids long. Looked up from germline, CDR1 is MGHRA and CDR2 is YSYEKL. DNA of the CDR3: TGCGCCAGCCGATTGTCAGCCGCTCCCGGGGAGCAGTACTTC. Its translation is CASRLSAAPGEQYF.

V usage is TRBV5-1 and J usage is TRBJ1-2; 7 bases fit TRBD1. The CDR3 covers 16 residues. Unmatched junction bases numbered 7, after V lost 2 bases and J lost 0 bases. Germline V gene data show CDR1 as SGHRS and CDR2 as YFSETQ. The CDR3 DNA sequence: TGCGCCAGCAGCTTAGACCCGGGACAGACTAACTATGGCTACACCTTC. Translating gives CASSLDPGQTNYGYTF.

The CDR3 is CASSQDSNYGYTF. The DNA of the CDR3 is TGCGCCAGCAGCCAGGACAGCAACTATGGCTACACCTTC. This chain uses TRBV5-1 with TRBJ1-2, with D perhaps TRBD1 (6 bases). Germline-derived CDR1 and CDR2 are SGHRS and YFSETQ. The CDR3 spans 13 residues. Trimming pared 4 bases from V and 2 bases from J, leaving 9 bases between.

CDR3 residues: CSVRAGGAGGEAFF. The CDR3 nucleotides are TGCAGCGTTCGGGCAGGGGGCGCAGGAGGTGAAGCTTTCTTT. The chain couples TRBV29-1 to TRBJ1-1; TRBD1 matches at 8 bases. CDR3 length: 14 amino acids. Germline V gene sequence: CDR1 SQVTM, CDR2 ANQGSEA. With V trimmed by 5 bases and J by 7 bases, 12 bases remained unmatched.

V is TRBV18 and J is TRBJ1-2; D remains unclear. Germline V lookup: CDR1 KGHSH, CDR2 LQKENI. The length of the CDR3 is 15 residues. V dropped 2 bases and J dropped 0 bases, with 10 bases sitting between them. In DNA, the CDR3 is TGTGCCAGCTCACCAACGAGTGGAGCTAACTATGGCTACACCTTC. Translating gives CASSPTSGANYGYTF.

This clone came up a few times. This chain connects TRBV7-8 to TRBJ1-2; TRBD1 agrees at 8 bases. The length of the CDR3 is 16 residues. Germline CDR1 is SGHVS and CDR2 is FQNEAQ. V was pared by 4 bases and J by 0 bases, with 7 bases of the junction left unmatched. Here the CDR3 reads CASSSPDRVANYGYTF. CDR3 DNA: TGTGCCAGCAGCTCTCCGGACAGGGTCGCTAACTATGGCTACACCTTC.

This clone occurred once. The rearrangement uses TRBV2 and TRBJ1-2; TRBD1 matches at 7 bases. J was trimmed by 2 bases and V by 8 bases; bases with no gene match: 2. Germline assignment: CDR1 SNHLY and CDR2 FYNNEI. CDR3 length: 12 residues. The DNA of the CDR3 is TGTGCCAGCGAGGACAGGAACTATGGCTACACCTTC. This sequence encodes CASEDRNYGYTF.

CDR3 in amino acids: CASSRTTSGGGETQYF. The CDR3 nucleotides read TGTGCCAGCAGCCGGACCACTAGCGGGGGGGGAGAGACCCAGTACTTC. V and J are TRBV3-1 (or the pseudogene TRBV3-2) and TRBJ2-5; 13 nucleotides line up with TRBD2. V gave up 4 bases and J gave up 4 bases; unmatched junction bases: 6. Germline CDR1 reads LGHDT; CDR2 reads YNNKEL (reference sequence). The CDR3 sequence is 16 residues long.

Of note for this clone: Its ends do not fully match the called genes, so a read error is possible. The CDR3 nucleotides are TGTGCCAGCAGCTTCCGACAGGATCAAAAGTTT. Protein: CASSFRQDQKF. The rearrangement joins TRBV7-2 to TRBJ1-1; weak D call: TRBD1 (6 bases). The germline CDR1 and CDR2 sequences are SGHTA and FQGNSA. The CDR3 is 11 amino acids.

The V call is TRBV5-4, the J call TRBJ2-5; no reliable D call. Per germline, CDR1 SGHNT and CDR2 YYREEE (reference sequence). This CDR3 has 13 amino acids. The V gene lost 0 bases and the J gene lost 5 bases, with 8 bases spanning the gap. CDR3 residues: CASSLAAWETQYF. For the CDR3, the DNA is TGTGCCAGCAGCTTGGCAGCGTGGGAGACCCAGTACTTC.

The chain has TRBV2 and TRBJ2-2; no reliable D call. This CDR3 comprises 15 residues. Trimming left V 2 bases short and J 4 bases short, with 11 bases between. Germline V gives CDR1 SNHLY, CDR2 FYNNEI. CDR3 in DNA: TGTGCCAGCAGTGAACTCGTACAGAGCACCGGGGAGCTGTTTTTT. This codes for CASSELVQSTGELFF.

The chain carries TRBV23-1 and TRBJ1-1; D is unclear. TRBV23-1 is noted as an ORF with a role that remains uncertain. The V gene lost 7 bases and the J gene lost 1 base, with 7 bases spanning the gap. The CDR3 runs to 12 residues. In DNA form, the CDR3 reads TGCGCCAGCACCCGACAGAACACTGAAGCTTTCTTT. This gives the protein CASTRQNTEAFF.

The V call is TRBV20-1, the J call TRBJ1-2; TRBD1 aligns across 7 bases. With V trimmed by 3 bases and J by 6 bases, 4 bases remained unmatched. The CDR3 is made up of 12 amino acids. Germline assignment: CDR1 DFQATT and CDR2 SNEGSKA (reference sequence). CDR3 coding DNA: TGCAGTGCTAGTGTTGGACAGGATGGCTACACCTTC. Translating gives CSASVGQDGYTF.

V usage is TRBV5-1 and J usage is TRBJ2-1; 9 nucleotides align to TRBD2. There are 19 residues in the CDR3. V shed 5 bases, J shed 0 bases, and the junction held 15 bases outside the gene matches. From germline, CDR1 is SGHRS and CDR2 YFSETQ. The CDR3 spells CASSPRGSGGLSSYNEQFF. The DNA of the CDR3 is TGCGCCAGCAGTCCAAGAGGGAGCGGGGGGCTAAGCTCCTACAATGAGCAGTTCTTC.

The V gene is TRBV6-6, the J gene TRBJ1-4, with no clear D. This CDR3 is built from 12 residues. Per germline, CDR1 MNHNY and CDR2 SVGAGI (reference sequence). Trimming shortened V by 3 bases and J by 8 bases, and 7 bases separated the two germline ends. The chain's CDR3 is CASSYSGEKLFF. The CDR3 DNA is TGTGCCAGCAGTTATTCTGGCGAAAAACTGTTTTTT.

This clone was observed a handful of times. This chain's CDR3 is CASREAGLGQETQYF. In DNA, the CDR3 is TGTGCCAGCAGGGAAGCGGGGCTCGGGCAAGAGACCCAGTACTTC. This chain connects TRBV5-4 to TRBJ2-5; TRBD2 matches at 7 bases. Unmatched junction bases numbered 9, after V lost 5 bases and J lost 2 bases. The V gene's germline CDR1 is SGHNT and CDR2 YYREEE (reference sequence). CDR3 length equals 15 residues.

This clone was observed once. The V gene is TRBV19, the J gene TRBJ2-1, with 7 bases that match TRBD1. The CDR3 runs to 13 residues. Germline CDR1 reads LNHDA; CDR2 reads SQIVND (reference sequence). Trimming removed 6 bases from V and 15 bases from J; junction bases left unmatched: 14. The CDR3 protein is CASRPLQGESLFF. The CDR3 DNA reads as TGTGCCAGTAGGCCACTCCAGGGGGAGAGCCTGTTCTTC. Full variable domain (remainder filled in from reference TRBV19 and TRBJ2-1): DGGITQSPKYLFRKEGQNVTLSCEQNLNHDAMYWYRQDPGQGLRLIYYSQIVNDFQKGDIAEGYSVSREKKESFPLTVTSAQKNPTAFYLCASRPLQGESLFFGPGTRLTVL.